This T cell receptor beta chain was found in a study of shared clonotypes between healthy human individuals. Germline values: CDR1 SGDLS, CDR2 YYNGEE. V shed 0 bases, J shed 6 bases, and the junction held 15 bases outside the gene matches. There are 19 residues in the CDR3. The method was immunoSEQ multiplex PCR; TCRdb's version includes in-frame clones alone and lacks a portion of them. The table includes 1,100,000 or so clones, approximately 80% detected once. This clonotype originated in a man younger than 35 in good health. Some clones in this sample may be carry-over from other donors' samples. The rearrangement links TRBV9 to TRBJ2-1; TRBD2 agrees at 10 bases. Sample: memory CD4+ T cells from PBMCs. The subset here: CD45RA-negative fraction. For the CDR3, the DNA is TGTGCCAGCAGCGTAGGTCCCCCGGGGTCTAGCGGGGGCTTCAATGAGCAGTTCTTC. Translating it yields CASSVGPPGSSGGFNEQFF.